The 10 T cell receptor beta chains listed next were all sequenced from one sample in a study of blood T cell repertoires in COVID-19. Profiling relied on immunoSEQ multiplex PCR, and the TCRdb table lists in-frame clones only, not all of them. The sample yields 350,000 to 450,000 clones, 80% to 90% seen once. Input material: PBMCs or T cells enriched from blood (not recorded which). Receptor source: a man aged 25-45 years who had recovered from COVID-19.

This chain uses TRBV4-1 with TRBJ1-5; D is undetermined. This CDR3 spans 15 amino acids. Germline-derived CDR1 and CDR2 are MGHRA and YSYEKL. Trimming left V 5 bases short and J 3 bases short, with 14 bases between. The CDR3 loop is CASSERHALNQPQHF. Here the CDR3 DNA reads TGCGCCAGCAGCGAAAGACATGCGCTCAATCAGCCCCAGCATTTT.

V usage is TRBV28 and J usage is TRBJ2-5; TRBD2 might be the D (5 bases). The CDR3 consists of 11 residues. Germline V gives CDR1 MDHEN, CDR2 SYDVKM. With 5 bases removed from V and 4 bases from J, the gap between germline ends came to 5 bases. Written as DNA, the CDR3 is TGTGCCAGCAGTGGAGGAGAGACCCAGTACTTC. Amino acids: CASSGGETQYF.

The V gene is TRBV9, the J gene TRBJ2-3; the D gene is possibly TRBD1 (5 bases). With 1 base removed from V and 3 bases from J, the gap between germline ends came to 9 bases. The CDR3 length is 14 residues. CDR1 SGDLS and CDR2 YYNGEE come from the germline V gene. The CDR3 region is CASSVRQTTDTQYF. The CDR3 nucleotides are TGTGCCAGCAGCGTACGACAGACAACAGATACGCAGTATTTT.

The chain is built from TRBV29-1 and TRBJ1-1, with 11 bases lining up with TRBD1. Trimming removed 7 bases from V and 1 base from J; junction bases left unmatched: 11. Looked up from germline, CDR1 is SQVTM and CDR2 is ANQGSEA. CDR3 length: 16 amino acids. The CDR3 nucleotides are TGCAGCGCCTCGGACAGGGGGCCATTTGGGAACACTGAAGCTTTCTTT. This translates into CSASDRGPFGNTEAFF.

V is TRBV5-1 and J is TRBJ1-3; no definite D call. The CDR3 length is 14 residues. The germline CDR1 and CDR2 sequences are SGHRS and YFSETQ. V shed 1 base and J shed 3 bases, with 8 bases lying between them. CDR3 DNA: TGCGCCAGCAGCTTGCAGGAATATGGAAACACCATATATTTT. This codes for CASSLQEYGNTIYF. Using reference TRBV5-1 and TRBJ1-3 for the parts outside the CDR3, the full variable domain is KAGVTQTPRYLIKTRGQQVTLSCSPISGHRSVSWYQQTPGQGLQFLFEYFSETQRNKGNFPGRFSGRQFSNSRSEMNVSTLELGDSALYLCASSLQEYGNTIYFGEGSWLTVV.

This rearrangement joins TRBV5-1 to TRBJ2-7; D unresolved. Trimming pared 0 bases from V and 4 bases from J, leaving 11 bases between. CDR1 is SGHRS and CDR2 is YFSETQ in the germline V gene. CDR3 length: 14 amino acids. As DNA, the CDR3 is TGCGCCAGCAGCTTGGGCCCTCGACAATACGAGCAGTACTTC. Translation: CASSLGPRQYEQYF.

This clone was counted only a few times. The chain uses TRBV28 and TRBJ2-1; 9 bases are a match to TRBD2. CDR3 length equals 14 residues. V lost 6 bases to trimming and J lost 15 bases; unmatched junction nucleotides: 15. CDR1 and CDR2 (germline): MDHEN, SYDVKM. Here the CDR3 DNA reads TGTGCCAGCAGACGGGGACTAGCAGGATCCTCGGGGTTCTTC. It codes for CASRRGLAGSSGFF.

The CDR3 sequence: CASSSRDRGGGNEQFF. CDR3 nucleotide sequence: TGTGCCAGTAGTTCTCGGGACAGGGGAGGGGGTAATGAGCAGTTCTTC. V gene TRBV19 combines with J gene TRBJ2-1, with 10 bases identical to TRBD1. Trimming took 5 bases from V and 7 from J; bases not matched to a gene: 11. This CDR3 has 16 amino acids. In germline, CDR1 is LNHDA, CDR2 SQIVND (reference sequence).

The sample holds one count of this clone. The rearrangement uses TRBV24-1 and TRBJ1-2; 7 bases are shared with TRBD1. Germline V gives CDR1 KGHDR, CDR2 SFDVKD. V lost 4 bases to trimming and J lost 7 bases; unmatched junction nucleotides: 5. The CDR3 has 13 residues. The CDR3 nucleotides are TGTGCCACCAGTGACCCGGGACAGACTGGCTACACCTTC. It encodes CATSDPGQTGYTF.

With respect to this clone: Other nucleotide sequences from this sample produce the same CDR3. This chain links TRBV30 with TRBJ1-1; TRBD1 might be the D (5 bases). Germline CDR1 and CDR2: GTSNPN and SVGIG (reference sequence). Trimming stripped 0 bases from V and 4 bases from J, with 9 bases between. There are 13 residues in the CDR3. The chain's CDR3 is CAWSVQGATEAFF. In nucleotides, the CDR3 is TGTGCCTGGAGTGTACAAGGGGCCACTGAAGCTTTCTTT.